Below, one T cell receptor (beta chain) is given with its context. The target of this receptor is not known. No much larger clonotype is one base removed from it; base qualities were not supplied. This sample stems from a study of T cells in Graves' hyperthyroidism and ophthalmopathy (dated by TCRdb to the late 2010s). About the investigation overall: To identify distinguishing TCR V-J signatures, a discovery cohort of around 100 patients was used, comprising 43 with Graves' ophthalmopathy and 57 with stable Graves' hyperthyroidism. Prospective prediction of ophthalmopathy was tested in an independent validation cohort consisting of 18 to 20 hyperthyroidism patients and approximately 16 patients who later progressed to ophthalmopathy. The 100 or so discovery patients were randomly divided into training and test sets at a 7:3 ratio. In roughly six Graves' hyperthyroidism patients, the study also compared T-cell repertoires from thyroid tissue with T-cell repertoires from blood. Once sampling was done, hyperthyroidism patients were given methimazole at a starting dose of 30 mg daily, whereas ophthalmopathy patients were given high-dose intravenous methylprednisolone. The paper describes TCR Vbeta CDR3 sequencing of 135 peripheral blood samples, made up of 43 ophthalmopathy patients, 70 to 75 hyperthyroidism patients and 17 progressor patients.

The study excluded patients with uncontrolled infections, other autoimmune diseases, pregnancy or lactation. Clinical symptoms, serum thyroxine and TRAb, thyroid ultrasound, and orbital computed tomography formed the basis for the diagnoses. Trizol reagent was used to extract total RNA, and RNA quality was then checked on an Agilent 2100 Bioanalyzer. Amplification of TCR beta CDR3 regions was carried out from RNA transcripts. The TCR CDR3 was subjected to a first round of RT-PCR using the HTBI primer set and the Qiagen OneStep RT-PCR kit. Libraries were constructed in a second round of multiplex PCR, after which size selection and purification were performed. Sequencing of the libraries was done on an Illumina HiSeq2000 using paired-end 100 bp reads. Under the source paper's analysis protocol: Raw data were processed with SOAPnuke, discarding reads with adapters, uncalled bases, mean Phred below 15, or no exact constant-primer or identifier match. COPE v1.2.5 was used to merge the high-quality paired reads, and each unique nucleotide sequence was defined as a clonotype. Clonotypes were aligned to IMGT TRBV, TRBD and TRBJ reference segments using MiTCR v1.1. Only V-J combinations with frequency above 0.0001, covering 99% to 99.2% of repertoires, were analysed. The TCS score was defined as the ratio of F50 (clonal expansion) to E x V (chaos), calculated using BLOSUM62-based TCRdist between CDR3 peptides within each V-J. Welch's t-statistics and random forest reduced 500 to 550 V-J features to fewer than 15, which were used in a naive Bayes classifier (R e1071). Thyroid-blood repertoire similarity was quantified with the Morisita-Horn index. TCRdb reprocessing: public reads trimmed at Q25 with fastp, clones called with MiXCR, in-frame beta chains kept. Rows merge per CDR3 protein into single entries with the most common DNA and genes. None of the V and J calls come from the authors' own analysis; TCRdb made them. The sample contains roughly 500,000 distinct CDR3 sequences, 40% to 50% of them found a single time. Together, the top ten hold about two fifths of the sample.

What the research found in general, with its limitations: A 13 V-J signature model separated ophthalmopathy from stable hyperthyroidism, with about 90% sensitivity and approximately 81% specificity in cross-validation and 80%/75% in testing. No statistical method was used to fix the sample size in advance, and group allocation was not hidden from the investigators. Blood samples also contained most of the expanded thyroid clonotypes (frequency above 0.001), which suggests that blood repertoires may reflect thyroid immune responses. During validation, the model predicted progression to ophthalmopathy a median of about 5.9 months ahead of onset, with almost 71% sensitivity and 72% to 85% specificity.

The CDR3 spans 16 residues, from the cysteine through the phenylalanine. Just CDR3 DNA is preserved here, 48 bases in frame from base 1. V has 8 bases trimmed and J has 0 bases trimmed; junction bases matching no gene number 9. Reading the germline V gene gives CDR1 SNHLY and CDR2 FYNNEI. This clonotype originated in an adult woman with Graves' disease, either hyperthyroidism or ophthalmopathy (not recorded which). This chain joins TRBV2 to TRBJ1-5; TRBD1 fits 8 bases in the junction. Sequencing was carried out using peripheral blood or thyroid tissue (not recorded which). The CDR3 has the sequence CASRFGQGYSNQPQHF. The nucleotide sequence is TGTGCCAGCCGATTCGGACAGGGTTATAGCAATCAGCCCCAGCATTTT.